The next 23 T cell receptor beta chains were all read from a single sample in a study of vaccination effects on CD4 cells after COVID-19 (dated by TCRdb to 2021 to 2024). Preparation of the library involved the immunoSEQ multiplex PCR assay. The immuneACCESS repertoire file appears here via TCRdb, limited to in-frame rearrangements. These files lack a portion of the clones; in checked studies, under half of the deficit traces to unresolved V genes, and the cause of the others is not known. A total of tens of thousands of clones appear in this sample, about 73% of them only once. More than 9.5% of the sample goes to the ten largest clones. These receptors are not linked to any known antigen. After less than eleven days of culture, CD4+ T cells were isolated with the EasySep CD4+ T cell isolation kit. This specimen was CD4+ T cells from PBMCs cultured without peptide, taken before COVID-19 vaccination. These receptors came from a human donor who received a COVID-19 vaccine.

The table lists this clone with a few counts. The V call is TRBV11-2, the J call TRBJ1-6; D is ambiguous. V lost 5 bases and J 7 bases, leaving 18 bases between the germline ends. Per the germline V gene, CDR1 is SGHAT and CDR2 is FQNNGV. This CDR3 has 16 residues. DNA for the CDR3: TGTGCCAGCAGCCAGAAAGTGACGGCTTGGAATTCACCCCTCCACTTT. Its translation: CASSQKVTAWNSPLHF.

The V gene is TRBV28, the J gene TRBJ2-7, with TRBD2 matching 8 bases. Germline V gene lookup returns CDR1 MDHEN and CDR2 SYDVKM. The CDR3 covers 15 residues. Trimming cost V 6 bases and J 2 bases; bases outside gene matches: 9. CDR3 in DNA: TGTGCCAGCAGCTGGCCGGGACTAGGGGCCTACGAGCAGTACTTC. It specifies CASSWPGLGAYEQYF.

The chain links TRBV6-1 to TRBJ2-7, with D possibly matching TRBD2 (5 bases). Trimming stripped 3 bases from V and 2 bases from J, with 11 bases between. The CDR3 has 14 amino acids. The germline gives CDR1 MNHNS, CDR2 SASEGT. DNA of the CDR3: TGTGCCAGCAGTGAGACTGCGCGGGCCTACGAGCAGTACTTC. Amino acid sequence: CASSETARAYEQYF.

This chain connects TRBV6-4 to TRBJ1-6; TRBD1 agrees at 11 bases. This CDR3 comprises 18 residues. The V segment lost 4 bases and the J segment 2 bases; nucleotides outside the gene matches: 7. The germline V gene encodes CDR1 MRHNA and CDR2 SNTAGT. CDR3 DNA: TGTGCCAGCAGTGTCGGACAGGGGGCCCCACCCTATAATTCACCCCTCCACTTT. Protein product: CASSVGQGAPPYNSPLHF.

In its sample, this clone was seen a few times. The chain carries TRBV6-4 and TRBJ2-3; 10 bases are a match to TRBD1. Trimming cost V 2 bases and J 4 bases; bases outside gene matches: 3. Germline V lookup: CDR1 MRHNA, CDR2 SNTAGT. The length of the CDR3 is 15 residues. CDR3 amino acids: CASSDVTGGADTQYF. CDR3 bases: TGTGCCAGCAGTGACGTGACAGGGGGCGCAGATACGCAGTATTTT.

This clone has a single count. CDR3 coding DNA: TGTGCCAGCAGCTTACCGGCCGGGACAGCCACCCCCTACGAGCAGTACTTC. Amino acids: CASSLPAGTATPYEQYF. The J gene is TRBJ2-7, the V gene TRBV5-8; 7 bases agree with TRBD1. The V segment lost 2 bases and the J segment 2 bases; nucleotides outside the gene matches: 13. The CDR3 length is 17 residues. In germline, CDR1 is SGHTS, CDR2 YDEGEE.

The chain has TRBV4-3 and TRBJ1-2; D is uncertain. The germline gives CDR1 LGHNA, CDR2 YSLEER. The CDR3 is 14 residues long. V lost 0 bases, J lost 5 bases, and 10 bases lay in between. Here the CDR3 reads CASSQEYPGYGYTF. The CDR3 nucleotides read TGCGCCAGCAGCCAAGAATATCCAGGATATGGCTACACCTTC.

This clone was seen more than once but under ten times. This sequence joins TRBV6-6 and TRBJ1-1, with 8 positions matching TRBD1. Germline CDR1 and CDR2: MNHNY and SVGAGI (reference sequence). The CDR3 has 13 residues. V shed 2 bases, J shed 4 bases, and the junction held 0 bases outside the gene matches. CDR3 protein: CASSYGTGTEAFF. CDR3 DNA sequence: TGTGCCAGCAGTTACGGGACAGGCACTGAAGCTTTCTTT.

This rearrangement joins TRBV15 to TRBJ1-2, with TRBD1 as a possible D gene (5 bases). The length of the CDR3 is 13 residues. The germline V gene encodes CDR1 LNHNV and CDR2 YYDKDF (reference sequence). Trimming removed 6 bases at V and 0 bases at J, with 8 bases between. The DNA for the CDR3 is TGTGCCACCAGAGACAGTACTAACTATGGCTACACCTTC. Translation: CATRDSTNYGYTF.

V is TRBV27 and J is TRBJ1-2, with D perhaps matching TRBD1 (5 bases). The CDR3 is 13 amino acids. Germline CDR1 MNHEY, CDR2 SMNVEV (reference sequence). Between the trimmed V and J ends, which lost 3 bases and 8 bases, there was a span of 13 bases. In DNA form, the CDR3 reads TGTGCCAGCAGTTTCCAGGGAGCGGGAGGCTACACCTTC. This encodes CASSFQGAGGYTF.

The J gene is TRBJ2-7, the V gene TRBV6-5; 7 nucleotides align to TRBD1. V was pared by 0 bases and J by 3 bases, with 2 bases of the junction left unmatched. Germline V lookup: CDR1 MNHEY, CDR2 SVGAGI. The CDR3 totals 14 residues. The CDR3 reads CASSYSWDSYEQYF. For the CDR3, the DNA is TGTGCCAGCAGTTACTCTTGGGACAGCTACGAGCAGTACTTC.

The chain carries TRBV14 and TRBJ2-3, with TRBD2 matching 13 bases. This CDR3 comprises 15 residues. Germline-derived CDR1 and CDR2 are SGHDN and FVKESK. The V and J ends lost 4 bases and 5 bases, in that order; junction bases with no gene match: 3. The CDR3 reads CASSRGLAGRDTQYF. DNA for the CDR3: TGTGCCAGCAGCCGGGGACTAGCGGGGAGAGATACGCAGTATTTT. The whole variable domain, filled in from reference TRBV14 and TRBJ2-3, reads EAGVTQFPSHSVIEKGQTVTLRCDPISGHDNLYWYRRVMGKEIKFLLHFVKESKQDESGMPNNRFLAERTGGTYSTLKVQPAELEDSGVYFCASSRGLAGRDTQYFGPGTRLTVL.

The table lists this clone with a few counts. V and J are TRBV5-1 and TRBJ2-2; 7 nucleotides line up with TRBD2. The CDR3 runs 13 residues. Germline lookup yields CDR1 SGHRS and CDR2 YFSETQ. Losses at the gene ends were 5 bases for V and 8 bases for J; bases not matched to a gene: 6. The CDR3 here is CASRGLESGELFF. CDR3 bases: TGCGCCAGCAGAGGACTAGAGTCGGGGGAGCTGTTTTTT.

J is TRBJ2-3 and V is TRBV5-6, with TRBD2 matching 13 bases. V dropped 3 bases and J dropped 4; count of bases not matched to a gene: 2. The CDR3 extends over 15 amino acids. Looked up from germline, CDR1 is SGHDT and CDR2 is YYEEEE. As DNA, the CDR3 is TGTGCCAGCAGCTCGACTAGCGGGAGGCCAGATACGCAGTATTTT. It specifies CASSSTSGRPDTQYF.

The chain links TRBV2 to TRBJ1-2, with 11 bases fitting TRBD1. V trimming: 6 bases; J trimming: 7 bases; junction bases outside the gene matches: 7. Germline loops: CDR1 SNHLY, CDR2 FYNNEI. The CDR3 is 14 residues long. The CDR3 DNA sequence: TGTGCCAGCAGGTCCCGGACAGGGGGCGGTGGCTACACCTTC. This gives the protein CASRSRTGGGGYTF.

V and J are TRBV21-1 and TRBJ1-2. TRBV21-1 is an annotated pseudogene. This CDR3 is built from 16 residues. As DNA, the CDR3 is TGTGCCAGCAGCATCAGAGGTGGGGCGGGGAACTGTGGCTACACCTTC. The encoded protein is CASSIRGGAGNCGYTF.

This chain joins TRBV10-1 and TRBJ2-5; TRBD2 matches at 9 bases. Germline V gene sequence: CDR1 WNHNN, CDR2 SYGVQD (reference sequence). CDR3 length equals 15 residues. Unmatched junction bases numbered 8, after V lost 4 bases and J lost 5 bases. The CDR3 nucleotides read TGCGCCAGCAGTGGGGGTAGCGGGGGTCAGGAGACCCAGTACTTC. Its protein is CASSGGSGGQETQYF.

Points on this clone: The same CDR3 can be traced to other DNA sequences in this sample. The V call is TRBV27, the J call TRBJ1-1, with a tentative D call TRBD1 (5 bases). CDR1 and CDR2 from the germline V gene are MNHEY and SMNVEV (reference sequence). This CDR3 has 14 residues. The V gene lost 6 bases and the J gene lost 0 bases, with 11 bases spanning the gap. The CDR3 reads CASSRGAVNTEAFF. In DNA, the CDR3 is TGTGCCAGCAGCCGAGGGGCTGTGAACACTGAAGCTTTCTTT.

The rearrangement links TRBV6-1 to TRBJ1-5, with a possible D match to TRBD1 (5 bases). Germline values: CDR1 MNHNS, CDR2 SASEGT. The germline V and J ends were trimmed by 0 bases and 0 bases, with 12 bases remaining between them. This CDR3 spans 17 amino acids. CDR3 sequence (DNA): TGTGCCAGCAGTGAAGCGGGGACCCCCTTTAGCAATCAGCCCCAGCATTTT. It translates to CASSEAGTPFSNQPQHF.

The chain is built from TRBV28 and TRBJ2-7; either TRBD1 or TRBD2 may fit D (6 bases each). The CDR3 is made up of 15 amino acids. The germline V and J ends were trimmed by 8 bases and 4 bases, with 21 bases remaining between them. Per the germline V gene, CDR1 is MDHEN and CDR2 is SYDVKM. CDR3 amino acids: CASASGGREDYEQYF. In nucleotides, the CDR3 is TGTGCCAGCGCCTCTGGGGGCAGGGAGGATTACGAGCAGTACTTC.

The J gene is TRBJ1-6, the V gene TRBV11-2, with D possibly TRBD1 on 5 matching bases. Per germline, CDR1 SGHAT and CDR2 FQNNGV. CDR3 size: 14 residues. Trimming left V 4 bases short and J 6 bases short, with 10 bases between. In nucleotides, the CDR3 is TGTGCCAGCAGCTCGGGGGTTCTTAATTCACCCCTCCACTTT. Its translation: CASSSGVLNSPLHF.

The chain has TRBV3-1 (or the pseudogene TRBV3-2) and TRBJ2-3; 9 bases are shared with TRBD2. The CDR3 length is 13 residues. J gave up 14 bases and V 6 bases, and 12 bases lay outside the gene matches. CDR1 and CDR2 (germline): LGHDT, YNNKEL (reference sequence). The CDR3 loop is CASSLSGRNPGYF. For the CDR3, the DNA is TGTGCCAGCAGTCTTAGCGGGAGAAACCCTGGGTATTTT.

With respect to this clone: Relative to the germline gene, one junction end is altered; a read error may explain this. The rearrangement uses TRBV7-7 and TRBJ2-1; D is unresolved. Germline CDR1 and CDR2: SSHAT and FNYEAQ (reference sequence). The CDR3 covers 15 residues. CDR3 coding DNA: TGTGCTAGCAGCCCCGGACGGCGCTCCTACAATGAGCAGTTCTTC. It encodes CASSPGRRSYNEQFF.